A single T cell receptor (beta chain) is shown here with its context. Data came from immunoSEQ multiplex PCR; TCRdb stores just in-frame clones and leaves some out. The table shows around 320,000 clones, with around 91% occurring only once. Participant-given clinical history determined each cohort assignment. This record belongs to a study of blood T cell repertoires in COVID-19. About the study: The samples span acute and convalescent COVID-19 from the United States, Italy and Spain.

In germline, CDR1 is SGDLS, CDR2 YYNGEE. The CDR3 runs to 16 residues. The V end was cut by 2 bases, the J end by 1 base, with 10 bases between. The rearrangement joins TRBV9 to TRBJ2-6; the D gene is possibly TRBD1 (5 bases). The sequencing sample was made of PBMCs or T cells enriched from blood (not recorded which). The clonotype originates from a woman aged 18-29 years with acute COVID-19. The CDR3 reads CASSVDSQSGANVLTF. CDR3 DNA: TGTGCCAGCAGCGTCGACAGTCAATCTGGGGCCAACGTCCTGACTTTC.